This T cell receptor beta chain was sequenced for a study of cytomegalovirus exposure and HLA in healthy donors. Germline V lookup: CDR1 DFQATT, CDR2 SNEGSKA (reference sequence). The CDR3 length is 10 residues. Trimming pared 5 bases from V and 1 base from J, leaving 2 bases between. The PCR employed 60 Vbeta primers together with 13 Jbeta primers. TCRdb's table, derived via immunoSEQ multiplex PCR, lists solely in-frame clones and lacks some. There are 130,000 or so clones in the sample; about 79% occur only once, and approximately 1.8% lies in the top ten. Input material: PBMCs. The chain has TRBV20-1 and TRBJ2-5, with no clear D. This TCR derives from a female donor in good health and CMV-seropositive. CDR3 nucleotides: TGCAGTGCTCTCCAAGAGACCCAGTACTTC. It specifies CSALQETQYF.